These 27 T cell receptor beta chains share one sample of origin, sequenced in a study of blood T cell repertoires in COVID-19. The table came from immunoSEQ multiplex PCR; TCRdb's copy has only in-frame clones and leaves some out. The sample has more than 150,000 clones, around 84% seen once. Sample: PBMCs or T cells enriched from blood (not recorded which). These receptors all stem from a woman aged 45-60 years who had recovered from COVID-19.

This chain links TRBV28 with TRBJ1-1, with D possibly TRBD1 on 5 matching bases. Deletions cut 3 bases from V and 5 bases from J, with 10 bases between. The germline V gene encodes CDR1 MDHEN and CDR2 SYDVKM. The CDR3 covers 13 residues. The CDR3 spells CASSFRAGTEAFF. The CDR3 coding sequence is TGTGCCAGCAGTTTTAGGGCAGGGACTGAAGCTTTCTTT.

This clone was seen a few times. This rearrangement joins TRBV3-1 (or the pseudogene TRBV3-2) to TRBJ2-5, with TRBD2 as a possible D gene (6 bases). V gave up 2 bases and J gave up 7 bases, with 17 bases separating them. Germline V gives CDR1 LGHDT, CDR2 YNNKEL (reference sequence). The CDR3 totals 15 residues. The CDR3 reads CASSQRGLLAGTQYF. Here the CDR3 DNA reads TGTGCCAGCAGCCAAAGGGGACTCCTAGCTGGGACCCAGTACTTC.

This clone was observed a single time. V and J are TRBV5-5 and TRBJ1-6; 7 positions match TRBD1. V trimming: 5 bases; J trimming: 11 bases; junction bases outside the gene matches: 13. Germline assignment: CDR1 SGHKS and CDR2 YYEKEE (reference sequence). This CDR3 has 15 residues. The chain's CDR3 is CASSQETGKGAPLHF. In nucleotides, the CDR3 is TGTGCCAGCAGTCAGGAGACAGGGAAAGGGGCACCCCTCCACTTT.

The rearrangement uses TRBV29-1 and TRBJ2-3; 8 nucleotides align to TRBD2. This CDR3 has 16 amino acids. The V gene's germline CDR1 is SQVTM and CDR2 ANQGSEA. V gave up 6 bases and J gave up 3 bases; unmatched junction bases: 14. The CDR3 DNA reads as TGCAGCGTAGTGCCTAATCGGGGGGGGCTTACAGATACGCAGTATTTT. Its translation is CSVVPNRGGLTDTQYF.

This clone has just a few counts. This chain joins TRBV4-3 and TRBJ2-7, with D uncertain. Trimming took off 0 bases at V and 0 bases at J, with 6 bases between the two ends. Germline loops: CDR1 LGHNA, CDR2 YSLEER. The CDR3 spans 14 residues. The CDR3 protein is CASSQDLGSYEQYF. CDR3 bases: TGCGCCAGCAGCCAAGATCTAGGCTCCTACGAGCAGTACTTC.

Concerning this clone itself: This same CDR3 is encoded by further DNA sequences in the sample. V gene TRBV7-6 combines with J gene TRBJ2-7; D uncertain. The germline V gene encodes CDR1 SGHVS and CDR2 FNYEAQ. Trimming removed 5 bases at V and 1 base at J, with 12 bases between. The CDR3 loop spans 14 amino acids. The CDR3 protein is CASSPGGGSYEQYF. In DNA, the CDR3 is TGTGCCAGCAGCCCCGGTGGCGGATCCTACGAGCAGTACTTC.

The chain uses TRBV5-1 and TRBJ2-7, with 9 bases matching TRBD1. The J segment lost 5 bases and the V segment lost 0 bases, leaving 6 bases of the junction unmatched. The V gene's germline CDR1 is SGHRS and CDR2 YFSETQ. This CDR3 contains 15 residues. CDR3 amino acids: CASSLGGQGMDEQYF. Written as DNA, the CDR3 is TGCGCCAGCAGCTTGGGAGGACAGGGGATGGACGAGCAGTACTTC.

J is TRBJ1-1 and V is TRBV2, with 7 bases lining up with TRBD1. CDR3 size: 15 residues. V gave up 4 bases and J gave up 4 bases; unmatched junction bases: 9. Germline V gene sequence: CDR1 SNHLY, CDR2 FYNNEI. The CDR3 nucleotides read TGTGCCAGCAGTGGGCCGACAGGGTGGGTCACTGAAGCTTTCTTT. It translates to CASSGPTGWVTEAFF.

The CDR3 DNA reads TGTGCCAGCAGTTCAGGGGGAAAACTGTTTTTT. Translating it yields CASSSGGKLFF. This chain uses TRBV28 with TRBJ1-4, with TRBD1 identical over 7 bases. Germline V gene lookup returns CDR1 MDHEN and CDR2 SYDVKM. CDR3 length equals 11 residues. The J segment lost 10 bases and the V segment lost 4 bases, leaving 0 bases of the junction unmatched. Complete variable domain (other parts from reference TRBV28 and TRBJ1-4): DVKVTQSSRYLVKRTGEKVFLECVQDMDHENMFWYRQDPGLGLRLIYFSYDVKMKEKGDIPEGYSVSREKKERFSLILESASTNQTSMYLCASSSGGKLFFGSGTQLSVL.

V is TRBV28 and J is TRBJ2-7; D gene ambiguous. This CDR3 comprises 14 residues. With 5 bases removed from V and 0 bases from J, the gap between germline ends came to 11 bases. Germline V CDR1 and CDR2: MDHEN, SYDVKM. The CDR3 is CASSGPSSSYEQYF. The CDR3 region has the DNA TGTGCCAGCAGTGGGCCGTCCAGCTCCTACGAGCAGTACTTC.

This clone was seen a single time. The sample holds other DNA sequences that translate to the same CDR3. This rearrangement joins TRBV5-1 to TRBJ2-7; D gene uncertain. V shed 1 base and J shed 3 bases, with 5 bases lying between them. CDR1 is SGHRS and CDR2 is YFSETQ in the germline V gene. The CDR3 sequence is 12 residues long. CDR3 loop: CASSLSGYEQYF. The CDR3 bases are TGCGCCAGCAGCTTGTCAGGCTACGAGCAGTACTTC.

This chain uses TRBV28 with TRBJ1-5; possibly TRBD1 for D (6 bases). The germline V and J ends were trimmed by 3 bases and 5 bases, with 29 bases remaining between them. Germline V lookup: CDR1 MDHEN, CDR2 SYDVKM. The CDR3 spans 20 residues. CDR3 coding DNA: TGTGCCAGCAGTTTTGATCCAGGGGCCCCTTATAGTTATAGAGATCAGCCCCAGCATTTT. Protein product: CASSFDPGAPYSYRDQPQHF.

The chain uses TRBV19 and TRBJ2-7; 8 nucleotides align to TRBD1. CDR1 and CDR2 (germline): LNHDA, SQIVND (reference sequence). V dropped 4 bases and J dropped 2; count of bases not matched to a gene: 7. There are 15 residues in the CDR3. The CDR3 bases are TGTGCCAGTAGTAGATTCGGACAGGGAGCCTACGAGCAGTACTTC. This encodes CASSRFGQGAYEQYF.

This chain links TRBV7-8 with TRBJ2-2; 11 positions agree with TRBD1. V was pared by 5 bases and J by 5 bases, with 4 bases of the junction left unmatched. In germline, CDR1 is SGHVS, CDR2 FQNEAQ. CDR3 size: 15 residues. As DNA, the CDR3 is TGTGCCAGCAGCCCGGGACAGGGGGGAACCGGGGAGCTGTTTTTT. Translated: CASSPGQGGTGELFF.

J is TRBJ1-1 and V is TRBV12-3 or TRBV12-4; no reliable D call. The CDR3 totals 13 residues. V dropped 7 bases and J dropped 1 base, with 10 bases sitting between them. This CDR3 is CASTEGWNTEAFF. DNA for the CDR3: TGTGCCAGCACGGAGGGTTGGAACACTGAAGCTTTCTTT.

The genes are TRBV5-1 and TRBJ2-5; 9 nucleotides align to TRBD1. Germline-derived CDR1 and CDR2 are SGHRS and YFSETQ. Trimming at V came to 0 bases and at J to 3 bases, leaving 24 bases not matched to a gene. The CDR3 consists of 22 residues. Here the CDR3 DNA reads TGCGCCAGCAGCTTGGTTCAAGGAGGACAGGGGCGAACCTTGGGAGGAAAAGAGACCCAGTACTTC. This encodes CASSLVQGGQGRTLGGKETQYF.

This clone was picked up one time. This chain joins TRBV9 and TRBJ2-1; possibly TRBD1 for D (5 bases). The CDR3 runs 15 residues. Germline assignment: CDR1 SGDLS and CDR2 YYNGEE. V was pared by 0 bases and J by 10 bases, with 17 bases between. The CDR3 here is CASSVAGLGLGEQFF. CDR3 DNA: TGTGCCAGCAGCGTAGCAGGGCTAGGCCTAGGCGAGCAGTTCTTC.

This clone was observed a single time. The CDR3 is CASSPGGGPYNSPLHF. CDR3 bases: TGCGCCAGCAGCCCCGGTGGAGGTCCATATAATTCACCCCTCCACTTT. The chain uses TRBV4-1 and TRBJ1-6; D uncertain. This CDR3 is 16 amino acids long. Germline lookup yields CDR1 MGHRA and CDR2 YSYEKL. The V end was cut by 4 bases, the J end by 4 bases, with 14 bases between.

This chain joins TRBV7-8 and TRBJ2-2, with a weak D call TRBD2 (6 bases). V lost 5 bases to trimming and J lost 4 bases, with 14 bases between them. CDR3 size: 15 residues. Germline V gene sequence: CDR1 SGHVS, CDR2 FQNEAQ. CDR3 residues: CASSVLRRGTGELFF. Written as DNA, the CDR3 is TGTGCCAGCAGCGTTTTGAGGAGGGGCACCGGGGAGCTGTTTTTT.

V and J are TRBV12-5 and TRBJ1-1; 8 bases fit TRBD1. This CDR3 comprises 13 residues. V lost 7 bases, J lost 8 bases, and 9 bases stayed unmatched. Germline CDR1 is LGHNT and CDR2 is FRNRAP. CDR3 sequence: CASARGTGLEAFF. The DNA for the CDR3 is TGTGCTAGTGCCCGGGGGACAGGCCTGGAAGCTTTCTTT.

This chain connects TRBV27 to TRBJ2-7, with 10 bases fitting TRBD2. V dropped 10 bases and J dropped 4; count of bases not matched to a gene: 13. CDR3 length: 15 amino acids. Germline-derived CDR1 and CDR2 are MNHEY and SMNVEV (reference sequence). The CDR3, as DNA: TGTGCCACGGCCCCGGAAGCGGGGGGGAGGTACGAGCAGTACTTC. This codes for CATAPEAGGRYEQYF.

CDR3 protein: CASSHWDTRSYEQYF. Here the CDR3 DNA reads TGTGCCAGCAGTCACTGGGACACGCGCTCCTACGAGCAGTACTTC. V usage is TRBV7-2 and J usage is TRBJ2-7, with D perhaps TRBD1 (6 bases). CDR3 length: 15 amino acids. Deletions cut 6 bases from V and 0 bases from J, with 15 bases between. CDR1 and CDR2 from the germline V gene are SGHTA and FQGNSA.

V is TRBV5-6 and J is TRBJ1-1; 9 bases match TRBD1. Germline CDR1 SGHDT, CDR2 YYEEEE. CDR3 size: 14 residues. The ends lost 4 bases at V and 10 bases at J; junction bases unmatched: 11. This CDR3 reads CASSGRRDRVGAFF. The CDR3 nucleotides read TGTGCCAGCAGCGGGCGCCGGGACAGGGTTGGAGCTTTCTTT.

This chain joins TRBV6-2 or TRBV6-3 and TRBJ2-3, with D perhaps TRBD2 (6 bases). Germline V CDR1 and CDR2: MNHEY, SVGEGT. The CDR3 runs 15 residues. Trimming shortened V by 8 bases and J by 7 bases, and 22 bases separated the two germline ends. The CDR3 spells CASGFGTRFMHTQYF. The CDR3, as DNA: TGTGCCAGCGGTTTCGGGACTCGCTTCATGCATACGCAGTATTTT.

V and J are TRBV7-8 and TRBJ1-5; D may be TRBD1 (5 bases). CDR1 and CDR2 (germline): SGHVS, FQNEAQ. This CDR3 spans 15 amino acids. The ends were cut back, 2 bases at V and 6 bases at J, with 14 bases in the middle. DNA for the CDR3: TGTGCCAGCAGCTTATCTCCGCCCAGGGCTCAGCCCCAGCATTTT. Its protein is CASSLSPPRAQPQHF.

As concerns this clone: Compared with germline, one end of the junction differs, possibly owing to a read error. The chain links TRBV19 to TRBJ2-1, with D unclear. In germline, CDR1 is LNHDA, CDR2 SQIVND (reference sequence). CDR3 size: 15 residues. The CDR3 loop reads CASSIAQGAYNEQFF. The CDR3 DNA follows: TGTGCCAGTAGCATAGCCCAAGGAGCCTACAATGAGCAGTTCTTC.

The chain links TRBV7-9 to TRBJ2-7; TRBD1 aligns across 11 bases. Trimming removed 6 bases from V and 1 base from J; junction bases left unmatched: 2. Germline CDR1 SEHNR, CDR2 FQNEAQ (reference sequence). The CDR3 covers 14 residues. The CDR3 bases are TGTGCCAGCAGGGGGACAGGGGGATCCTACGAGCAGTACTTC. Its translation is CASRGTGGSYEQYF.